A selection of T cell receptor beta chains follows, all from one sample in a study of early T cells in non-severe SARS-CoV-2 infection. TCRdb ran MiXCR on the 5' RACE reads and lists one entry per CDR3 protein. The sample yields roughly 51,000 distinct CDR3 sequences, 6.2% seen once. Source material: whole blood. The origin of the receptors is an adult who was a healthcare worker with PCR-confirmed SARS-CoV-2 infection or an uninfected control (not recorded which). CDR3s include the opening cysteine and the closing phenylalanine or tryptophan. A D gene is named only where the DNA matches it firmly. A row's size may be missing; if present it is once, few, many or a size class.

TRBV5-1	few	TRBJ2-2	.	TGCGCCAGCAGCTTGAAGGGACAAACGAACACCGGGGAGCTGTTTTTT	CASSLKGQTNTGELFF
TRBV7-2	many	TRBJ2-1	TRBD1	TGTGCCAGCAGCCAGAGGGCAGGGGGCTTTGGGTACAATGAGCAGTTCTTC	CASSQRAGGFGYNEQFF
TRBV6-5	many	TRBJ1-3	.	TGTGCCAGCAGTTACCCGGACGAAATGCTCCTATATTTT	CASSYPDEMLLYF
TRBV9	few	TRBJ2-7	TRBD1	TGTGCCAGCAGCCCCCCCGGGACAGGGGGTGAAGACGAGCAGTACTTC	CASSPPGTGGEDEQYF
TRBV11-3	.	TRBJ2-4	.	TGTGCCAGCAGCTTAAGCCCGGAACGCCCGCATGGAGGATTCCTAGCCAAAAACATTCAGTACTTC	CASSLSPERPHGGFLAKNIQYF
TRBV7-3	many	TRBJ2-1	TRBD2	TGTGCCAGCAGCCACTTACCTCCCGGGACTACCTACATCAATGAGCAGTTCTTC	CASSHLPPGTTYINEQFF
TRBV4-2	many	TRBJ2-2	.	TGTGCCAGCAGCCAGGGACCTAACAGGGCCCTCACCGGGGAGCTGTTTTTT	CASSQGPNRALTGELFF
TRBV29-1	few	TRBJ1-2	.	TGCAGCGTCACGGGAAGCTATGGCTACACCTTC	CSVTGSYGYTF
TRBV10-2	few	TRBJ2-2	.	TGCGCCAGCAGTGACAGCTTCACCGGGGAGCTGTTTTTT	CASSDSFTGELFF
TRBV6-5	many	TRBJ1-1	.	TGTGCCAGCAGGGGCACAGGGTGGGCTGAAGCTTTCTTT	CASRGTGWAEAFF
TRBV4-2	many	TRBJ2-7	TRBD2	TGTGCCAGCAGCCAAGGGACTAGCGGGGCGCTGACCTCCTCCGAGCAGTACTTC	CASSQGTSGALTSSEQYF
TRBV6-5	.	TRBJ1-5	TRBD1	TGTGCCAGCAGTTACGACAGGGGCAATCAGCCCCAGCATTTT	CASSYDRGNQPQHF